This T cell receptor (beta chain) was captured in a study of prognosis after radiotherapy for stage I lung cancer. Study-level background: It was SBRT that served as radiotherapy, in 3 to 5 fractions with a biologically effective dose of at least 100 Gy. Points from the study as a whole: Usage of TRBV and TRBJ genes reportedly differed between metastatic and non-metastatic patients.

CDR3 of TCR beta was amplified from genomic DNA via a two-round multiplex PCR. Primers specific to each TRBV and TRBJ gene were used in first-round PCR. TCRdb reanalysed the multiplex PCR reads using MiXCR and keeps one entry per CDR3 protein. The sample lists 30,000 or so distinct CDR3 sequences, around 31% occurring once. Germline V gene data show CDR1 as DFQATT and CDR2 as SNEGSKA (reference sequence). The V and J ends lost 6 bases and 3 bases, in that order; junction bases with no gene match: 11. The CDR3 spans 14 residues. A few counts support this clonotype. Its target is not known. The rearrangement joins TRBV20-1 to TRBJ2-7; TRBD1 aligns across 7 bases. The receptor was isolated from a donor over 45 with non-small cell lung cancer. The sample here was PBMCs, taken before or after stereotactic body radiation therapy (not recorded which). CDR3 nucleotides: TGCAGTGCCCTCCCCCCCCGGGACAGCTACGAGCAGTACTTC. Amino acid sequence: CSALPPRDSYEQYF.